These T cell receptor beta chains were read from a single sample in a study of T-cell memory formation after mild COVID-19. TCRdb fed the 5' RACE reads into MiXCR, producing one record per CDR3 protein. The profile shows around 340,000 distinct CDR3 sequences, over 20% of them singletons. The source material was PBMCs or a T cell subset sorted from them (not recorded which). Every receptor here comes from an adult woman who had mild COVID-19 (a few samples of this study predate the infection). Cell type and time point are not known. The CDR3 runs from the conserved cysteine through the conserved F or W. D genes are given only for firm matches. Expanded clones are given a class, and other clones once, few, many or no size at all.

v_gene	abundance	j_gene	d_gene	len	CDR3aa	CDR3nt
TRBV5-6	.	TRBJ2-5	.	16	CASSLNLVRDQETQYF	TGTGCCAGCAGCTTGAATCTTGTTCGCGATCAAGAGACCCAGTACTTC
TRBV6-5	.	TRBJ2-5	TRBD2	16	CASRPTSGRAWETQYF	TGTGCCAGCAGACCAACTAGCGGGAGGGCCTGGGAGACCCAGTACTTC
TRBV5-1	.	TRBJ2-3	.	15	CASTPGASGTDTQYF	TGCGCCAGCACCCCGGGGGCTAGCGGTACAGATACGCAGTATTTT
TRBV7-9	few	TRBJ2-5	TRBD2	17	CASSSSSGGASSETQYF	TGTGCCAGCAGCTCGTCAAGCGGGGGGGCGTCGAGCGAGACCCAGTACTTC
TRBV6-5	.	TRBJ2-1	TRBD2	14	CASGIAGGFNEQFF	TGTGCCAGCGGAATAGCGGGGGGATTCAATGAGCAGTTCTTC
TRBV12-3/TRBV12-4	.	TRBJ1-5	.	15	CASSLTSSGNQPQHF	TGTGCCAGCAGTTTAACGTCTTCAGGAAATCAGCCCCAGCATTTT
TRBV7-2	.	TRBJ2-5	TRBD1	16	CASSLGPGQGRETQYF	TGTGCCAGCAGCTTAGGCCCAGGACAGGGGCGGGAGACCCAGTACTTC
TRBV7-8	.	TRBJ1-3	TRBD1	17	CASSSPGQTSSGNTIYF	TGTGCCAGCAGCTCCCCGGGACAGACAAGCTCTGGAAACACCATATATTTT
TRBV4-1	.	TRBJ1-1	.	14	CASSQVAVRGEAFF	TGCGCCAGCAGCCAAGTCGCGGTGCGCGGTGAAGCTTTCTTT
TRBV20-1	.	TRBJ2-5	.	14	CSATKSGLGETQYF	TGCAGTGCTACCAAGAGCGGACTCGGGGAGACCCAGTACTTC
TRBV12-3/TRBV12-4	.	TRBJ2-5	.	17	CASSFSSAAPGSETQYF	TGTGCCAGCAGTTTTTCGAGCGCAGCCCCCGGTTCGGAGACCCAGTACTTC
TRBV5-1	.	TRBJ1-1	.	14	CASSFGEAPLEAFF	TGCGCCAGCAGCTTCGGGGAGGCCCCTCTCGAAGCTTTCTTT
TRBV2	.	TRBJ1-1	TRBD1	14	CANPKDRSYTEAFF	TGTGCCAACCCTAAGGACAGGTCTTACACTGAAGCTTTCTTT
TRBV9	few	TRBJ2-7	.	13	CASSVDISYEQYF	TGTGCCAGCAGCGTGGACATTTCCTACGAGCAGTACTTC
TRBV6-2/TRBV6-3	few	TRBJ2-5	.	11	CASYNLGTQYF	TGTGCCAGCTACAACTTGGGGACCCAGTACTTC
TRBV10-3	.	TRBJ1-2	.	15	CAISESYGTNYGYTF	TGTGCCATCAGTGAGTCGTACGGCACCAACTATGGCTACACCTTC
TRBV20-1	few	TRBJ2-1	.	16	CSASATLGRVGNEQFF	TGCAGTGCTAGCGCCACCCTGGGCAGGGTCGGTAATGAGCAGTTCTTC
TRBV7-8	.	TRBJ1-4	.	15	CASSPNRVYGEKLFF	TGTGCCAGCAGCCCGAACAGGGTTTATGGAGAAAAACTGTTTTTT
TRBV4-1	.	TRBJ2-1	.	14	CASRPGPFHPEQFF	TGCGCCAGCAGGCCGGGACCCTTTCACCCTGAGCAGTTCTTC
TRBV7-8	.	TRBJ1-2	.	15	CASSPRTDPNYGYTF	TGTGCCAGCAGCCCTCGGACAGATCCCAACTATGGCTACACCTTC
TRBV7-8	.	TRBJ2-1	.	15	CASSTGTHRYNEQFF	TGTGCCAGCAGCACTGGGACACACCGCTACAATGAGCAGTTCTTC
TRBV5-1	many	TRBJ1-2	.	14	CASSLEGQGYGYTF	TGCGCCAGCAGCTTGGAGGGGCAAGGCTATGGCTACACCTTC
TRBV15	.	TRBJ2-1	.	16	CATSRLARAPYNEQFF	TGTGCCACCAGCAGGTTAGCGCGGGCCCCCTACAATGAGCAGTTCTTC
TRBV12-3/TRBV12-4	once	TRBJ2-7	.	13	CASSSAWSYEQYF	TGTGCCAGCAGTTCGGCATGGAGCTACGAGCAGTACTTC